This T cell receptor beta chain was sequenced for a study of blood T cells in healthy people across ages. This clonotype occurred many times. Its specificity is unknown. With a J-beta primer mix and a sample-barcoded 5' primer, a second PCR ran about 7 to 11 cycles. Each TCR beta cDNA got a 12-nucleotide random molecular identifier. One entry per CDR3 protein, called by TCRdb with MiXCR from the 5' RACE reads. The sample shows hundreds of thousands of distinct CDR3 sequences, more than 20% of them seen only once. Study-wide findings and caveats: Among T cells, TCR beta diversity per million cells dropped roughly linearly as age rose. Diversity was estimated from one million T cells, and these estimates were considered underestimates. Across samples, TCR beta diversity tracked strongly with naive T cell percentage.

The CDR3 contains 15 residues. Trimming shortened V by 3 bases and J by 4 bases, and 14 bases separated the two germline ends. CDR1 is KGHDR and CDR2 is SFDVKD in the germline V gene. The TCR was taken from a man between 65 and 85 years old in good health. The rearrangement uses TRBV24-1 and TRBJ2-5; a possible D gene is TRBD1 (6 bases). The specimen was blood. The CDR3 sequence is CATSDPRTDGETQYF. The DNA for the CDR3 is TGTGCCACCAGTGATCCCCGGACAGACGGAGAGACCCAGTACTTC.